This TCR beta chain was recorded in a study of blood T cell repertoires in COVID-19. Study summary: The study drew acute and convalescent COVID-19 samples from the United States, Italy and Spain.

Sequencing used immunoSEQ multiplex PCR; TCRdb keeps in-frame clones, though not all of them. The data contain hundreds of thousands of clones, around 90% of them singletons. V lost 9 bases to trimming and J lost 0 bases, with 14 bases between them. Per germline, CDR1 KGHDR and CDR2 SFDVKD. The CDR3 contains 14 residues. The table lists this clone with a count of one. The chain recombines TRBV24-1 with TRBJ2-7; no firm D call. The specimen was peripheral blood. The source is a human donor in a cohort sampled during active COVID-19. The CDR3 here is CATRGGPSSYEQYF. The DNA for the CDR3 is TGTGCCACCCGAGGTGGCCCGAGCTCCTACGAGCAGTACTTC.